The 29 T cell receptor beta chains presented below share a single source sample, sequenced in a study of T-cell reconstitution after alpha-beta-depleted transplantation in children. For TCRbeta, the library was prepared with unique molecular identifiers. TCRdb fed the PCR reads into MiXCR, producing one record per CDR3 protein. The table lists more than 500,000 distinct CDR3 sequences, roughly 11% of them singletons. The sequencing used PBMCs, mostly from graft donor cells, collected 180 days after TCRalphabeta/CD19-depleted stem cell transplant. The origin of the receptors is a female patient between 2 and 15 years old who had a stem cell transplant for aplastic anemia, so the T cells may come from the graft donor.

The chain carries TRBV24-1 and TRBJ2-2; D is undetermined. There are 12 residues in the CDR3. V lost 7 bases, J lost 6 bases, and 8 bases lay in between. The germline V gene encodes CDR1 KGHDR and CDR2 SFDVKD. The CDR3 protein is CATSESPGELFF. For the CDR3, the DNA is TGTGCCACCAGCGAATCCCCCGGGGAGCTGTTTTTT.

There are a few counts of this clonotype. V usage is TRBV18 and J usage is TRBJ2-1, with 8 nucleotides matching TRBD2. Germline V gene sequence: CDR1 KGHSH, CDR2 LQKENI. The CDR3 runs to 16 residues. With V trimmed by 5 bases and J by 3 bases, 9 bases remained unmatched. For the CDR3, the DNA is TGTGCCAGCTCAGGCGCCGGACTAGCTTTCTACAATGAGCAGTTCTTC. It encodes CASSGAGLAFYNEQFF.

This clonotype appeared a few times. The chain couples TRBV2 to TRBJ2-3; D possibly matches TRBD1 or TRBD2 (5 bases each). V dropped 5 bases and J dropped 4 bases, with 13 bases sitting between them. Germline CDR1 is SNHLY and CDR2 is FYNNEI. The CDR3 extends over 14 amino acids. CDR3 coding DNA: TGTGCCAGCAGTCCGGGACCCGCTCCAGATACGCAGTATTTT. This codes for CASSPGPAPDTQYF. The full variable domain, its missing parts supplied by reference TRBV2 and TRBJ2-3, is EPEVTQTPSHQVTQMGQEVILRCVPISNHLYFYWYRQILGQKVEFLVSFYNNEISEKSEIFDDQFSVERPDGSNFTLKIRSTKLEDSAMYFCASSPGPAPDTQYFGPGTRLTVL.

This clonotype has a handful of counts. This chain links TRBV5-5 with TRBJ2-1, with TRBD2 as a possible D gene (6 bases). Trimming stripped 0 bases from V and 8 bases from J, with 21 bases between. Germline lookup yields CDR1 SGHKS and CDR2 YYEKEE (reference sequence). The CDR3 loop spans 17 amino acids. The CDR3 spells CASSLVLIGGVLDEQFF. CDR3 nucleotide sequence: TGTGCCAGCAGCTTGGTTCTAATTGGCGGGGTATTAGATGAGCAGTTCTTC.

The chain combines TRBV12-3 or TRBV12-4 with TRBJ1-4; 9 bases are a match to TRBD1. Trimming cost V 1 base and J 8 bases; bases outside gene matches: 2. This CDR3 contains 14 residues. The CDR3 nucleotides read TGTGCCAGCAGTTTAGGGGACAGGGACGAAAAACTGTTTTTT. Translation: CASSLGDRDEKLFF.

CDR3 residues: CSASAIGPPGIEQFF. The CDR3 DNA sequence: TGCAGTGCTTCGGCAATCGGACCCCCCGGGATAGAGCAGTTCTTC. The genes are TRBV20-1 and TRBJ2-1, with D maybe TRBD2 (5 bases). CDR3 length: 15 amino acids. Germline CDR1 is DFQATT and CDR2 is SNEGSKA (reference sequence). Trimming stripped 5 bases from V and 10 bases from J, with 24 bases between.

V usage is TRBV29-1 and J usage is TRBJ2-1, with 11 positions matching TRBD2. The CDR3 has 17 amino acids. Germline-derived CDR1 and CDR2 are SQVTM and ANQGSEA. V was pared by 1 base and J by 11 bases, with 16 bases of the junction left unmatched. The CDR3 is CSVEGAGTSGKIPKQFF. The CDR3 DNA follows: TGCAGCGTTGAAGGGGCAGGGACTAGCGGTAAAATCCCCAAGCAGTTCTTC.

V and J are TRBV7-9 and TRBJ2-7, with D perhaps TRBD1 (5 bases). The CDR3 extends over 16 amino acids. V was trimmed by 1 base and J by 2 bases, leaving 15 bases between them. CDR1 SEHNR and CDR2 FQNEAQ come from the germline V gene (reference sequence). The CDR3 here is CASSLDGIGEPYEQYF. The CDR3 region has the DNA TGTGCCAGCAGCTTAGACGGTATAGGGGAACCCTACGAGCAGTACTTC.

The rearrangement links TRBV11-2 to TRBJ2-2; 7 nucleotides agree with TRBD1. The CDR3 contains 15 residues. Germline CDR1 reads SGHAT; CDR2 reads FQNNGV. V was pared by 5 bases and J by 4 bases, with 7 bases of the junction left unmatched. The CDR3: CASSPIQGRTGELFF. DNA for the CDR3: TGTGCCAGCAGCCCTATACAGGGGCGCACCGGGGAGCTGTTTTTT.

The chain has TRBV4-3 and TRBJ2-3, with unresolved D. V dropped 4 bases and J dropped 1 base, with 9 bases sitting between them. The CDR3 runs 14 residues. CDR1 and CDR2 from the germline V gene are LGHNA and YSLEER. The DNA for the CDR3 is TGCGCCAGCAGCCGGTCCCGGGGCACAGATACGCAGTATTTT. It encodes CASSRSRGTDTQYF.

This clonotype has at least ten counts. The chain employs TRBV7-2 and TRBJ1-1, with TRBD1 matching 12 bases. The V segment lost 5 bases and the J segment 3 bases; nucleotides outside the gene matches: 19. The length of the CDR3 is 20 residues. Germline V gives CDR1 SGHTA, CDR2 FQGNSA. CDR3 protein: CASSPNPVWPGTGGDTEAFF. CDR3 in DNA: TGTGCCAGCAGCCCTAACCCCGTATGGCCCGGGACAGGGGGCGACACTGAAGCTTTCTTT.

This clonotype occurred a few times. The genes are TRBV12-3 or TRBV12-4 and TRBJ2-5; a weak D match, TRBD1 (6 bases). Trimming took off 3 bases at V and 1 base at J, with 9 bases between the two ends. The CDR3 has 14 residues. The CDR3 loop reads CASSFVQGQETQYF. CDR3 sequence (DNA): TGTGCCAGCAGTTTTGTACAGGGCCAAGAGACCCAGTACTTC.

The rearrangement joins TRBV10-2 to TRBJ2-5, with TRBD1 identical over 8 bases. Germline lookup yields CDR1 WSHSY and CDR2 SAAADI. Trimming cost V 1 base and J 2 bases; bases outside gene matches: 3. The CDR3 contains 15 residues. The chain's CDR3 is CASSEYQGAQETQYF. CDR3 nucleotides: TGCGCCAGCAGTGAGTACCAGGGGGCACAAGAGACCCAGTACTTC.

With respect to this clonotype: Likely a read error: the CDR3 ends without its conserved phenylalanine or tryptophan. The chain couples TRBV28 to TRBJ1-5; D uncertain. V dropped 5 bases and J dropped 0 bases, with 14 bases sitting between them. Per the germline V gene, CDR1 is MDHEN and CDR2 is SYDVKM. This CDR3 has 16 residues. Here the CDR3 DNA reads TGTGCCAGCAGTCCCAGCGGTGACGGTAGCAATCAGCCCCAGCATTTG. It is translated as CASSPSGDGSNQPQHL.

There are many counts of this clonotype. The chain employs TRBV7-8 and TRBJ2-1; 7 bases fit TRBD2. CDR1 SGHVS and CDR2 FQNEAQ come from the germline V gene. The CDR3 extends over 14 amino acids. With V trimmed by 3 bases and J by 7 bases, 6 bases remained unmatched. The CDR3 DNA reads TGTGCCAGCAGCTTGGCGGGAGCGAGGAATGAGCAGTTCTTC. Translating gives CASSLAGARNEQFF. The complete variable domain, with remaining parts taken from reference TRBV7-8 and TRBJ2-1, reads GAGVSQSPRYKVAKRGQDVALRCDPISGHVSLFWYQQALGQGPEFLTYFQNEAQLDKSGLPSDRFFAERPEGSVSTLKIQRTQQEDSAVYLCASSLAGARNEQFFGPGTRLTVL.

This clonotype was recorded at least ten times. The CDR3 reads CASSLRGADADTQYF. Here the CDR3 DNA reads TGCGCCAGCAGCCTCCGGGGGGCCGATGCAGATACGCAGTATTTT. The chain joins TRBV5-1 to TRBJ2-3; D may be TRBD2 (7 bases). V was shortened by 4 bases and J by 4 bases, with 16 bases between the two germline ends. This CDR3 region has 15 residues. In germline, CDR1 is SGHRS, CDR2 YFSETQ.

This clonotype was recorded many times. The rearrangement links TRBV7-8 to TRBJ2-3; D possibly matches TRBD1 or TRBD2 (6 bases each). CDR1 SGHVS and CDR2 FQNEAQ come from the germline V gene. This CDR3 has 15 amino acids. Trimming pared 2 bases from V and 3 bases from J, leaving 12 bases between. CDR3 sequence reads: CASSLTPGATDTQYF. The DNA for the CDR3 is TGTGCCAGCAGCTTAACCCCGGGGGCAACAGATACGCAGTATTTT.

This sequence joins TRBV28 and TRBJ2-3; D gene ambiguous. CDR1 is MDHEN, CDR2 SYDVKM, per germline. The CDR3 runs 17 residues. The V gene lost 4 bases and the J gene lost 0 bases, with 17 bases spanning the gap. The CDR3 protein is CASSSSTQTTSTDTQYF. DNA of the CDR3: TGTGCCAGCAGTTCCTCAACACAGACAACTAGCACAGATACGCAGTATTTT.

This chain uses TRBV11-2 with TRBJ2-6; no firm D call. CDR1 and CDR2 (germline): SGHAT, FQNNGV. The CDR3 spans 18 residues. Trimming took off 2 bases at V and 0 bases at J, with 14 bases between the two ends. The CDR3 loop reads CASSLISSRNSGANVLTF. The DNA for the CDR3 is TGTGCCAGCAGCTTAATTTCTTCGCGAAACTCTGGGGCCAACGTCCTGACTTTC.

The chain has TRBV29-1 and TRBJ2-1, with 7 positions matching TRBD2. Germline trimming cut 8 bases from V and 3 bases from J; bases unmatched to any gene: 7. The CDR3 covers 13 residues. CDR1 and CDR2 (germline): SQVTM, ANQGSEA. CDR3 protein: CSLIRTSYNEQFF. CDR3 DNA sequence: TGCAGCCTCATTAGGACTAGCTACAATGAGCAGTTCTTC.

The rearrangement joins TRBV27 to TRBJ1-2; D ambiguous. CDR1 is MNHEY and CDR2 is SMNVEV in the germline V gene (reference sequence). V gave up 0 bases and J gave up 4 bases, with 15 bases separating them. This CDR3 contains 16 residues. The CDR3 region has the DNA TGTGCCAGCAGTTTATCAGCCAGACCCCCGACCTATGGCTACACCTTC. Protein product: CASSLSARPPTYGYTF.

The genes are TRBV6-2 or TRBV6-3 and TRBJ2-1; D perhaps matches TRBD2 (6 bases). This CDR3 contains 17 residues. Germline-derived CDR1 and CDR2 are MNHEY and SVGEGT. The V end was cut by 2 bases, the J end by 5 bases, with 19 bases between. The CDR3 DNA is TGTGCCAGCAGTTACGGGGTGGGGCTAGCGCTCCACAATGAGCAGTTCTTC. This gives the protein CASSYGVGLALHNEQFF.

This clonotype was counted only a few times. The V gene is TRBV20-1, the J gene TRBJ2-2, with 12 bases that match TRBD2. Germline trimming cut 0 bases from V and 0 bases from J; bases unmatched to any gene: 8. In germline, CDR1 is DFQATT, CDR2 SNEGSKA (reference sequence). The CDR3 covers 19 residues. The CDR3 bases are TGCAGTGCTAGAGATCGCCGCCGACTAGCGGGAGCGAACACCGGGGAGCTGTTTTTT. Protein: CSARDRRRLAGANTGELFF.

This clonotype occurred many times. The genes are TRBV6-2 or TRBV6-3 and TRBJ2-3; D unresolved. The CDR3 runs 12 residues. The germline V gene has CDR1 MNHEY and CDR2 SVGEGT. With 3 bases removed from V and 6 bases from J, the gap between germline ends came to 7 bases. The CDR3: CASSYIGDTQYF. CDR3 bases: TGTGCCAGCAGTTATATCGGGGATACGCAGTATTTT.

This clonotype was seen at least ten times. The rearrangement links TRBV25-1 to TRBJ1-5; TRBD1 matches 8 bases. Per the germline V gene, CDR1 is MGHDK and CDR2 is SYGVNS. J was trimmed by 6 bases and V by 4 bases; bases with no gene match: 11. The CDR3 is 16 amino acids. CDR3 protein: CASSGPRRGRGQPQHF. As DNA, the CDR3 is TGTGCCAGCAGTGGACCTCGCAGGGGGCGCGGTCAGCCCCAGCATTTT.

The chain is built from TRBV7-2 and TRBJ1-2; no reliable D call. There are 15 residues in the CDR3. The V gene lost 0 bases and the J gene lost 4 bases, with 12 bases spanning the gap. Per the germline V gene, CDR1 is SGHTA and CDR2 is FQGNSA. The CDR3 protein is CASSLAKAEGYGYTF. Written as DNA, the CDR3 is TGTGCCAGCAGCTTAGCCAAGGCCGAGGGCTATGGCTACACCTTC.

Only a few counts were recorded for this clonotype. The rearrangement links TRBV28 to TRBJ2-7; D remains ambiguous. There are 13 residues in the CDR3. The V gene lost 5 bases and the J gene lost 0 bases, with 8 bases spanning the gap. Germline CDR1 reads MDHEN; CDR2 reads SYDVKM. The CDR3 DNA sequence: TGTGCCAGCAGTGACCGGAGCTCCTACGAGCAGTACGTC. Protein: CASSDRSSYEQYV.

This sequence joins TRBV4-2 and TRBJ2-2; 10 positions match TRBD1. This CDR3 is 16 amino acids long. The ends lost 2 bases at V and 5 bases at J; junction bases unmatched: 5. Germline CDR1 reads LGHNA; CDR2 reads YNFKEQ. The CDR3 here is CASSQWGDRGTGELFF. DNA of the CDR3: TGTGCCAGCAGCCAATGGGGGGACAGGGGAACCGGGGAGCTGTTTTTT.

Only a few counts were recorded for this clonotype. The chain has TRBV28 and TRBJ2-1; 11 bases fit TRBD2. This CDR3 comprises 15 residues. Germline lookup yields CDR1 MDHEN and CDR2 SYDVKM. Trimming removed 5 bases from V and 7 bases from J; junction bases left unmatched: 7. The CDR3 protein is CASSSSGRASNEQFF. CDR3 DNA: TGTGCCAGCAGTAGTAGCGGGAGGGCCTCTAATGAGCAGTTCTTC.